The clone carrying this T cell receptor beta chain has a single count. The source of the sample is a study of blood T cell repertoires in COVID-19. The wider study: Some COVID-19 samples were acute and others convalescent; all came from the United States, Italy and Spain.

The CDR3 sequence is 17 residues long. Germline CDR1 and CDR2: MDHEN and SYDVKM. Trimming removed 3 bases from V and 5 bases from J; junction bases left unmatched: 13. Here immunoSEQ multiplex PCR was the method, and the copy in TCRdb shows in-frame clones only, minus some. The sample yields about 270,000 clones, approximately 77% seen once. This chain connects TRBV28 to TRBJ2-7, with 10 nucleotides matching TRBD1. The receptor comes from a woman aged 18 to 35 with acute or convalescent COVID-19. Sequenced: peripheral blood. The CDR3 region is CASSFYFGTGESDEQYF. In DNA form, the CDR3 reads TGTGCCAGCAGTTTTTATTTCGGGACAGGGGAATCGGACGAGCAGTACTTC. The entire variable domain, with the rest obtained from reference TRBV28 and TRBJ2-7, is as follows: DVKVTQSSRYLVKRTGEKVFLECVQDMDHENMFWYRQDPGLGLRLIYFSYDVKMKEKGDIPEGYSVSREKKERFSLILESASTNQTSMYLCASSFYFGTGESDEQYFGPGTRLTVT.